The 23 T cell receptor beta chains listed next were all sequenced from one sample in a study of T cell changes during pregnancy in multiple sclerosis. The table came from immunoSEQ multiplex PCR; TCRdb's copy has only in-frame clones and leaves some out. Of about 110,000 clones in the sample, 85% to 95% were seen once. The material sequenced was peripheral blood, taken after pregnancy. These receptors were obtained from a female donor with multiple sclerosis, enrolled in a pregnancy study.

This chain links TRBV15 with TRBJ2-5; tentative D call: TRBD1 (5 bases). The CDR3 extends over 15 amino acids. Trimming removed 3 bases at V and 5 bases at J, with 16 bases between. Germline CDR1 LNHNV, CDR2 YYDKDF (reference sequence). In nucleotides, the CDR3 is TGTGCCACCAGCAGGGACACGGAGAGAGGCGAGACCCAGTACTTC. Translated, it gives CATSRDTERGETQYF.

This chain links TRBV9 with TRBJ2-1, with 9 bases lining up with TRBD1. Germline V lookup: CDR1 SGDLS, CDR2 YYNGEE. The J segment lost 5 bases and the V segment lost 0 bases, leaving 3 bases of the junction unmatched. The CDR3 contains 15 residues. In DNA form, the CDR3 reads TGTGCCAGCAGCGTAGTAGGACAGGGGCACAATGAGCAGTTCTTC. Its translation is CASSVVGQGHNEQFF. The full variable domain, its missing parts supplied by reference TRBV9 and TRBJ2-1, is DSGVTQTPKHLITATGQRVTLRCSPRSGDLSVYWYQQSLDQGLQFLIQYYNGEERAKGNILERFSAQQFPDLHSELNLSSLELGDSALYFCASSVVGQGHNEQFFGPGTRLTVL.

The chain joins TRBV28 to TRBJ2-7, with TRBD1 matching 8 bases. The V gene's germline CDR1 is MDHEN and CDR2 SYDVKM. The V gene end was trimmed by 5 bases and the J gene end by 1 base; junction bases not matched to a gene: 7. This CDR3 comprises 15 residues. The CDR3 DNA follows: TGTGCCAGCAGTGCCCGGACAGGGCCTTCCTACGAGCAGTACTTC. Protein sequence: CASSARTGPSYEQYF.

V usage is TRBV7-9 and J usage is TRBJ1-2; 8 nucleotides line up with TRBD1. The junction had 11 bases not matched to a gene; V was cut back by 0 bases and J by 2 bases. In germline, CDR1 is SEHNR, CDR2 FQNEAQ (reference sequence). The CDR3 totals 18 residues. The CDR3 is CASSLAGTGQTGNYGYTF. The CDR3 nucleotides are TGTGCCAGCAGCTTAGCCGGGACAGGACAAACCGGGAACTATGGCTACACCTTC.

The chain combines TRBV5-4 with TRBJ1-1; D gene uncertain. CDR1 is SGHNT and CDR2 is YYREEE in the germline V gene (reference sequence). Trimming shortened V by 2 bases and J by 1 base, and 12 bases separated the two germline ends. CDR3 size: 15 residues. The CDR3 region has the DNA TGTGCCAGCAGCTTAAACGAGGGAACGAACACTGAAGCTTTCTTT. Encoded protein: CASSLNEGTNTEAFF.

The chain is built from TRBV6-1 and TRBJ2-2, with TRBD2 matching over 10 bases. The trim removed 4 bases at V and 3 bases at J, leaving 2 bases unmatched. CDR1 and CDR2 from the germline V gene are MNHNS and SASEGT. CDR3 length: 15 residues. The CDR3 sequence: CASSGTSGYTGELFF. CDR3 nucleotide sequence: TGTGCCAGCAGTGGGACTAGCGGATACACCGGGGAGCTGTTTTTT.

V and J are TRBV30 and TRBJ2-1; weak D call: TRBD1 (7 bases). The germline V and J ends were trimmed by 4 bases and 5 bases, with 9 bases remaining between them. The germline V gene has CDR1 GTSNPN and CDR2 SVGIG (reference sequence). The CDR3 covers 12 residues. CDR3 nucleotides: TGTGCCTGGACCAGGGGGGACAATGAGCAGTTCTTC. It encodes CAWTRGDNEQFF.

The CDR3 is CASSNTGGIEKLFF. In nucleotides, the CDR3 is TGTGCCAGCAGTAACACAGGGGGCATTGAAAAACTGTTTTTT. The chain recombines TRBV6-5 with TRBJ1-4; TRBD1 matches 9 bases. The trim removed 5 bases at V and 7 bases at J, leaving 5 bases unmatched. The CDR3 contains 14 residues. Per germline, CDR1 MNHEY and CDR2 SVGAGI.

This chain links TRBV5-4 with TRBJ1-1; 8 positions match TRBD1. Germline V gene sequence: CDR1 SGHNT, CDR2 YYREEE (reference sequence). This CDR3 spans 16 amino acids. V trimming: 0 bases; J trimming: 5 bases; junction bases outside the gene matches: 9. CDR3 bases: TGTGCCAGCAGCTTGGACCCCCAGGGGGCGATTACTGAAGCTTTCTTT. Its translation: CASSLDPQGAITEAFF. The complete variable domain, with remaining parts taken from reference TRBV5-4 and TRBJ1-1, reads ETGVTQSPTHLIKTRGQQVTLRCSSQSGHNTVSWYQQALGQGPQFIFQYYREEENGRGNFPPRFSGLQFPNYSSELNVNALELDDSALYLCASSLDPQGAITEAFFGQGTRLTVV.

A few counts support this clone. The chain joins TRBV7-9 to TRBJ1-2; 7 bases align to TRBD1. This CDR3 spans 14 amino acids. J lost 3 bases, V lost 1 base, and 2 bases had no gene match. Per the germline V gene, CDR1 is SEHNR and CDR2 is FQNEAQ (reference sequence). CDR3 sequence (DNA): TGTGCCAGCAGCTTAGAGGGGGCGGACTATGGCTACACCTTC. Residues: CASSLEGADYGYTF.

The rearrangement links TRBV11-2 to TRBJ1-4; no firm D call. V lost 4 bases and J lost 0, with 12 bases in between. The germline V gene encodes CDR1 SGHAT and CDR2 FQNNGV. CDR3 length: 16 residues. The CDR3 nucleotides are TGTGCCAGCAGCTATATGGCTGAAGCAACTAATGAAAAACTGTTTTTT. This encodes CASSYMAEATNEKLFF.

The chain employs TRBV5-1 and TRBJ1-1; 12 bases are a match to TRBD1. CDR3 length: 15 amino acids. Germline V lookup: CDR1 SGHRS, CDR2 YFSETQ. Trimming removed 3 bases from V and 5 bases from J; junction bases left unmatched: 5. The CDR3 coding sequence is TGCGCCAGCAGCTGGGGACAGGGGGCGAAGACTGAAGCTTTCTTT. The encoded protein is CASSWGQGAKTEAFF.

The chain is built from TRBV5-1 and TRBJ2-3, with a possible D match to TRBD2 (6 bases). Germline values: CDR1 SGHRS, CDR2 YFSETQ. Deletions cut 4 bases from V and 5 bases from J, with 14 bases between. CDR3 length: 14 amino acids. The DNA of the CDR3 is TGCGCCAGCAGCCCGACTAGTCTCGGAGATACGCAGTATTTT. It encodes CASSPTSLGDTQYF.

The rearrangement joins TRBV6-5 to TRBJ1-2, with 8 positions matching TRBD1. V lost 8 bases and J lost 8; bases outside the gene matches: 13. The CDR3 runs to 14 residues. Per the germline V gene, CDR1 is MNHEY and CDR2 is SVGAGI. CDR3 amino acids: CASRTGTGQLGYTF. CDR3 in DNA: TGTGCCAGCCGAACCGGGACAGGACAACTCGGCTACACCTTC.

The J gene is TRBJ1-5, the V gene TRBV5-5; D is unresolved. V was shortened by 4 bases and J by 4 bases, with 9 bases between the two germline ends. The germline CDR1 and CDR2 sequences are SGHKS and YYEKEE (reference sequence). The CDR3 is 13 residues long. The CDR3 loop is CASSLHRNQPQHF. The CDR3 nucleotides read TGTGCCAGCAGCCTCCACAGAAATCAGCCCCAGCATTTT.

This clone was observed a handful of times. The CDR3 region is CASSLGYVDKNIQYF. For the CDR3, the DNA is TGTGCCAGCAGCTTAGGCTATGTTGACAAAAACATTCAGTACTTC. The rearrangement links TRBV7-9 to TRBJ2-4; D not resolved. Trimming shortened V by 1 base and J by 3 bases, and 10 bases separated the two germline ends. The CDR3 loop spans 15 amino acids. In germline, CDR1 is SEHNR, CDR2 FQNEAQ (reference sequence).

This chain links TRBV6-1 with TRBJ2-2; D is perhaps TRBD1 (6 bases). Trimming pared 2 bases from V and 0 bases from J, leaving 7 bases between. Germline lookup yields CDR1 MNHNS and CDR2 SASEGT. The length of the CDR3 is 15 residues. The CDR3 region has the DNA TGTGCCAGCAGTGAATACAGGGCGAACACCGGGGAGCTGTTTTTT. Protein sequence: CASSEYRANTGELFF.

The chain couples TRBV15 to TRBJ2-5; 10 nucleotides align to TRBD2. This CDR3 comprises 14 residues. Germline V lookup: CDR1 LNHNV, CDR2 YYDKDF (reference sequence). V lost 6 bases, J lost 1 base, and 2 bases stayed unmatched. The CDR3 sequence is CATRASGGQETQYF. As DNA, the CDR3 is TGTGCCACCAGGGCTAGCGGGGGCCAAGAGACCCAGTACTTC.

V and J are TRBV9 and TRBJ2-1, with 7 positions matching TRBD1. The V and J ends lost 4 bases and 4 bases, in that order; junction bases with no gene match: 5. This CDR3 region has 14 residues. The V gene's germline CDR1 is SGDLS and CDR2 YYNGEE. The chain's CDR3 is CASSIGTVYNEQFF. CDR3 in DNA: TGTGCCAGCAGCATCGGGACAGTGTACAATGAGCAGTTCTTC.

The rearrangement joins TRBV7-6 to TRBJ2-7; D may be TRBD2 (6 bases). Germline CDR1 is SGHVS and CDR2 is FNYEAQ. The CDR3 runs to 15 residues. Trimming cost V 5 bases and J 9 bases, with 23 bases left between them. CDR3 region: CASSQRAGLPAGQYF. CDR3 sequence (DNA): TGTGCCAGCAGCCAGCGGGCCGGGTTGCCAGCCGGGCAGTACTTC.

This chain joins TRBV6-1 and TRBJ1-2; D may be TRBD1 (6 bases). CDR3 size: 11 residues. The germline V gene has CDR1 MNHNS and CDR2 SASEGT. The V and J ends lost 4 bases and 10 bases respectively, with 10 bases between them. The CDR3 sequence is CASSVTGAYTF. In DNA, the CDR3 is TGTGCCAGCAGTGTGACAGGAGCCTACACCTTC.

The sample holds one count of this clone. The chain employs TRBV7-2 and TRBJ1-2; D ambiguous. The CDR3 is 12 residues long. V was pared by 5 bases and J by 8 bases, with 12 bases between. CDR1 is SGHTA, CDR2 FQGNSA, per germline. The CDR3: CASSTTLEGYTF. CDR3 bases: TGTGCCAGCAGCACTACGTTAGAGGGCTACACCTTC.

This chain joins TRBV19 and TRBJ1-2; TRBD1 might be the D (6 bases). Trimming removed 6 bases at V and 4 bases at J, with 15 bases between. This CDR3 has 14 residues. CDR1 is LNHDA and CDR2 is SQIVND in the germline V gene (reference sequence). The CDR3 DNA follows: TGTGCCAGTAGCCCACGAGACAGGTTCTATGGCTACACCTTC. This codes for CASSPRDRFYGYTF.